This entry concerns a single T cell receptor beta chain. Authors' processing steps: How many nucleated cells were present was estimated from reference gene primer amplification. Assay: immunoSEQ multiplex PCR; the TCRdb copy retains only in-frame clones and omits some. The D gene and trimming were derived from the DNA, and the V and J assignments and clone size from that table. The table includes fewer than 250,000 clones, roughly 83% detected once. This sample is part of a study of blood T cell repertoires in COVID-19. Study-level background: Researchers got acute and convalescent COVID-19 samples from the United States, Italy and Spain. Nucleic acid was either cDNA or gDNA, and it came from T cells, B-cell-depleted T cells, or PBMCs.

The CDR3 length is 16 residues. Trimming pared 2 bases from V and 5 bases from J, leaving 18 bases between. Germline V lookup: CDR1 KGHSH, CDR2 LQKENI. This clonotype originated in a woman in her fifties or sixties with acute or convalescent COVID-19. Sequencing input: peripheral blood. The chain employs TRBV18 and TRBJ1-1, with D hard to call. CDR3 sequence (DNA): TGTGCCAGCTCACCATCGCCCGGGTACACGGGGACTGAAGCTTTCTTT. This encodes CASSPSPGYTGTEAFF.